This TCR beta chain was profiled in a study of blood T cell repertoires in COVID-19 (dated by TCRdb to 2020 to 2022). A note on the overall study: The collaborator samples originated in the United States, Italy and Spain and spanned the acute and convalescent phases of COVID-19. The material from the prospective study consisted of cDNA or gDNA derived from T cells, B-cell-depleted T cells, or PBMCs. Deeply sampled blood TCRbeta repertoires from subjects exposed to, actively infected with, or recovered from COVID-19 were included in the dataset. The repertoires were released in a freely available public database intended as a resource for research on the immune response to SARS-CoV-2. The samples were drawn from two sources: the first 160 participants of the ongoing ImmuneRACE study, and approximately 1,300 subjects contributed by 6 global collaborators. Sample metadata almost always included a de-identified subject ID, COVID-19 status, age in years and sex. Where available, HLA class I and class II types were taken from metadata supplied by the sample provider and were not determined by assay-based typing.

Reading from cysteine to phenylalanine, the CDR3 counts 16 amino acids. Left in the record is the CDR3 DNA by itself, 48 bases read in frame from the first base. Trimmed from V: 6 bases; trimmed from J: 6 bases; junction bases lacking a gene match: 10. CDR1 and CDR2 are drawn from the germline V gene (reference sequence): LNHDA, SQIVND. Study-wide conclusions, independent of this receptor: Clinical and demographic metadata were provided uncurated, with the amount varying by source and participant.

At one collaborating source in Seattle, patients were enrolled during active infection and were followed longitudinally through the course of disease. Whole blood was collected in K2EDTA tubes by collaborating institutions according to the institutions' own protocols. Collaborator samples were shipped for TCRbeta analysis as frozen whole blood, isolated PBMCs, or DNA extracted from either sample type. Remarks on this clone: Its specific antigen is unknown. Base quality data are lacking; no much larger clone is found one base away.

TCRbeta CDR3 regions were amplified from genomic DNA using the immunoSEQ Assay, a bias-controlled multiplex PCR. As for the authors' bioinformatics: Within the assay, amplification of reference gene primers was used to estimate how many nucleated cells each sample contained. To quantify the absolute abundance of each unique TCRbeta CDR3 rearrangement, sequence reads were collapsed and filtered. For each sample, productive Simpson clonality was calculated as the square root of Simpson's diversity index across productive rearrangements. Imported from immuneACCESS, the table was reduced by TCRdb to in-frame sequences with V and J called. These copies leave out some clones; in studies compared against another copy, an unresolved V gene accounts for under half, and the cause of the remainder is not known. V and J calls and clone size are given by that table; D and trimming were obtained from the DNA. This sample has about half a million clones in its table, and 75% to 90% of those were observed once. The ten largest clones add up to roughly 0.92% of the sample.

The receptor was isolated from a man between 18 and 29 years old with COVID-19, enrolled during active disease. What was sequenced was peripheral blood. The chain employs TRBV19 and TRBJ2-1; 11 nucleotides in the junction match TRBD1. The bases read TGTGCCAGTAGCCACGGGACAGGGGGGTTTCTCAATGAGCAGTTCTTC. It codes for CASSHGTGGFLNEQFF. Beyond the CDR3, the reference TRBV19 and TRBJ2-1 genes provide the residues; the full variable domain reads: DGGITQSPKYLFRKEGQNVTLSCEQNLNHDAMYWYRQDPGQGLRLIYYSQIVNDFQKGDIAEGYSVSREKKESFPLTVTSAQKNPTAFYLCASSHGTGGFLNEQFFGPGTRLTVL.